This TCR beta chain is from a study of T cells in Graves' hyperthyroidism and ophthalmopathy. Patients aged 18 to 65 had newly diagnosed hyperthyroidism lasting under 2 months. To note about this clonotype: Its cognate antigen is unknown.

V lost 1 base and J lost 3, with 13 bases in between. Germline CDR1 and CDR2: SGHRS and YFSETQ. The CDR3 length is 16 residues. Researchers took RNA transcripts and amplified the TCR beta CDR3 regions from them. TCR CDR3 underwent first-round RT-PCR with the HTBI primer set. TCRdb reprocessed the multiplex PCR reads via MiXCR and lists one record per CDR3 protein. The data show 350,000 to 400,000 distinct CDR3 sequences, with 14% to 15% seen just once and about 33% held by the top ten. Study-level points and caveats: Stable hyperthyroidism and ophthalmopathy were separated using 13 V-J signatures. Most expanded thyroid clonotypes above 0.001 also appeared in blood.

The sequence was obtained from a woman under 40 with Graves' hyperthyroidism. The chain joins TRBV5-1 to TRBJ2-2; D is perhaps TRBD1 (5 bases). Sequenced: blood. The CDR3 bases are TGCGCCAGCAGCTTGAGTCAGGGATTGGACACCGGGGAGCTGTTTTTT. This sequence encodes CASSLSQGLDTGELFF.